The T cell receptor beta chain described here comes from a study of cytomegalovirus exposure and HLA in healthy donors. Study results and limitations: Most likely, a cluster of highly shared sequence variants arose as a sequencing artifact. In a later analysis, donors in an Asian-associated ancestry cluster reportedly had fewer N-insertions in productive TCRs than the cohort mean. A classifier reportedly called cytomegalovirus status with high sensitivity and specificity.

Amplification used 60 Vbeta primers and 13 Jbeta primers. Here immunoSEQ multiplex PCR was the method, and the copy in TCRdb shows in-frame clones only, minus some. The sample lists fewer than 90,000 clones, about 74% occurring once. Germline CDR1 and CDR2: SEHNR and FQNEAQ (reference sequence). This CDR3 comprises 13 residues. The germline V and J ends were trimmed by 1 base and 9 bases, with 10 bases remaining between them. Although they were nominally healthy when sampled, donors likely had unrecorded immune exposures. Turning to this clone: Antigen: not known.

The chain recombines TRBV7-9 with TRBJ2-1, with unresolved D. The sequence was collected from a man aged 25 to 40 in good health and CMV-seronegative. Sequencing was carried out using PBMCs. CDR3: CASSLDRHSEQFF. CDR3 DNA sequence: TGTGCCAGCAGCTTAGATCGTCATAGTGAGCAGTTCTTC. Full variable domain (remainder filled in from reference TRBV7-9 and TRBJ2-1): DTGVSQNPRHKITKRGQNVTFRCDPISEHNRLYWYRQTLGQGPEFLTYFQNEAQLEKSRLLSDRFSAERPKGSFSTLEIQRTEQGDSAMYLCASSLDRHSEQFFGPGTRLTVL.